The entry below gives a single T cell receptor beta chain sequence along with its context. J was trimmed by 1 base and V by 4 bases; bases with no gene match: 5. This CDR3 contains 15 residues. Per the germline V gene, CDR1 is SGHTA and CDR2 is FQGNSA. Original processing notes: Amplification of reference gene primers was used by the study to estimate nucleated cell counts. TCRdb's copy holds only in-frame clones and misses some; the assay was immunoSEQ multiplex PCR. V and J calls and clone size come straight from that table; D and trimming were deduced from the DNA. The sample yields 52,000 or so clones, over 90% seen once. This sample was taken from a study of blood T cell repertoires in COVID-19. On the study more broadly: Samples representing acute and convalescent COVID-19 were sourced from the United States, Italy and Spain. From T cells, B-cell-depleted T cells, or PBMCs came the material, which was cDNA or gDNA.

The V gene is TRBV7-2, the J gene TRBJ2-7; 9 bases line up with TRBD2. The receptor comes from a woman of 80 years or more with acute or convalescent COVID-19. The sequencing input was peripheral blood. The CDR3 spells CASSYSSGDSYEQYF. The CDR3 bases are TGTGCCAGCAGCTATTCTAGCGGGGATTCCTACGAGCAGTACTTC.